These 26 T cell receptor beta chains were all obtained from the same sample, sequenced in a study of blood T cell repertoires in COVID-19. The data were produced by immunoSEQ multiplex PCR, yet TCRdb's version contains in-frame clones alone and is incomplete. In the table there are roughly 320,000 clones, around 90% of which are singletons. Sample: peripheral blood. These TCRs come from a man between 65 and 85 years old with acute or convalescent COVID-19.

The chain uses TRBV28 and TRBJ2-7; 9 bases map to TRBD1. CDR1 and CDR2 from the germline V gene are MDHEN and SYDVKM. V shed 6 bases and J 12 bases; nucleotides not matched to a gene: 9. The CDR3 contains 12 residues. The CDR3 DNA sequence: TGTGCCAGCAGCCCTATCCCGGGACAGGGGTACTTC. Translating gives CASSPIPGQGYF. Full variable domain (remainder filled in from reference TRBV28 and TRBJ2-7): DVKVTQSSRYLVKRTGEKVFLECVQDMDHENMFWYRQDPGLGLRLIYFSYDVKMKEKGDIPEGYSVSREKKERFSLILESASTNQTSMYLCASSPIPGQGYFGPGTRLTVT.

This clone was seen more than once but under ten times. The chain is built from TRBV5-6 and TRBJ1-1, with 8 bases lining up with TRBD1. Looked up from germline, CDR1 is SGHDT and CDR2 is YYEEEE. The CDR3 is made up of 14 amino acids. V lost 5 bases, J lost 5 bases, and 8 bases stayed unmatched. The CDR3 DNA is TGTGCCAGCAGTCCCTCGGACAGGGCTACTGAAGCTTTCTTT. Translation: CASSPSDRATEAFF.

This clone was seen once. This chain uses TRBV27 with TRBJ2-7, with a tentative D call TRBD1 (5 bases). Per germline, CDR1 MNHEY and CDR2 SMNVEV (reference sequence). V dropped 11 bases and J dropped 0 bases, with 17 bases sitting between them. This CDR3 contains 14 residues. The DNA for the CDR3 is TGTGCCTCCGCCCCAGGGTCCGACTCCTACGAGCAGTACTTC. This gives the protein CASAPGSDSYEQYF.

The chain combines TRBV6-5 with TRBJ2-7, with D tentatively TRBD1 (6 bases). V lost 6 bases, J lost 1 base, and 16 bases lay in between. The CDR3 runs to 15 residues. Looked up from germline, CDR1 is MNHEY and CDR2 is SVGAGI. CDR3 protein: CASRNLGQGSYEQYF. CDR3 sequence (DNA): TGTGCCAGCAGAAATTTGGGGCAGGGGTCCTACGAGCAGTACTTC.

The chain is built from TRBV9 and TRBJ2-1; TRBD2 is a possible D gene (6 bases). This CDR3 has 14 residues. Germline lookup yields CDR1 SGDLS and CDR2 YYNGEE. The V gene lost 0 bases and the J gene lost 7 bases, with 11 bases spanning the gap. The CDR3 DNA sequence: TGTGCCAGCAGCGTAGAAACTAGCAATAATGAGCAGTTCTTC. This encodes CASSVETSNNEQFF.

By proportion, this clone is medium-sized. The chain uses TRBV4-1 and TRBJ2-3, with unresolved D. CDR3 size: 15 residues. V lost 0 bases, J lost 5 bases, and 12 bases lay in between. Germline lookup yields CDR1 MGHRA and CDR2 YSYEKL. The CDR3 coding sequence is TGCGCCAGCAGCCAAGATCTTAGCCGAGAAGATACGCAGTATTTT. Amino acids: CASSQDLSREDTQYF.

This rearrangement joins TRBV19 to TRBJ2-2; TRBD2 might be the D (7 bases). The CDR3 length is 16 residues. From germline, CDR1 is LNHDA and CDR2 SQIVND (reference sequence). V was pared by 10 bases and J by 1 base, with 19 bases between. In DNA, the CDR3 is TGTGCCACCAAGGGGGGGGTTTTGTGGAACACCGGGGAGCTGTTTTTT. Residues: CATKGGVLWNTGELFF.

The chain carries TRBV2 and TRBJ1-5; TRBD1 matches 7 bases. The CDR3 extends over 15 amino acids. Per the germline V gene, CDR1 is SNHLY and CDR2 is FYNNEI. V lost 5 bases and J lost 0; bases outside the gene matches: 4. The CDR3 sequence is CASSQGDISNQPQHF. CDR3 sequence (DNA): TGTGCCAGCAGTCAGGGGGACATTAGCAATCAGCCCCAGCATTTT.

CDR3: CASSAGNEQFF. The CDR3 DNA is TGTGCCAGCAGCGCAGGAAATGAGCAGTTCTTC. This chain joins TRBV21-1 and TRBJ2-1; whether TRBD1, the table's D call, matches the DNA was not checked. TRBV21-1 is designated a pseudogene. The CDR3 runs 11 residues.

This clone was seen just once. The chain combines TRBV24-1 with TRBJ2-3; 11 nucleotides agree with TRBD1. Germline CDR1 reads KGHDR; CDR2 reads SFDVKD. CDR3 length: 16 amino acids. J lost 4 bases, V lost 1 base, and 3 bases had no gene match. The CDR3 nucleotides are TGTGCCACCAGTGATTTTTGGGGACAGGGGGCAGATACGCAGTATTTT. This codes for CATSDFWGQGADTQYF.

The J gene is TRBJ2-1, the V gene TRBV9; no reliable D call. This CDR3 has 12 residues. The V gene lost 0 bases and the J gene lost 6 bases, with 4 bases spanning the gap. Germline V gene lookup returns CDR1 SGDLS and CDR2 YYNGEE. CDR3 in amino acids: CASSVVSNEQFF. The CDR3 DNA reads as TGTGCCAGCAGCGTAGTTAGCAATGAGCAGTTCTTC.

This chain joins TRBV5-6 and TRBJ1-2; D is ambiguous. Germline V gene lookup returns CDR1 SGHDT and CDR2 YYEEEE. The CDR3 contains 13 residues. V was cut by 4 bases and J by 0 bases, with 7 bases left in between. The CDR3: CASSPGTNYGYTF. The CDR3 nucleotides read TGTGCCAGCAGCCCCGGGACTAACTATGGCTACACCTTC.

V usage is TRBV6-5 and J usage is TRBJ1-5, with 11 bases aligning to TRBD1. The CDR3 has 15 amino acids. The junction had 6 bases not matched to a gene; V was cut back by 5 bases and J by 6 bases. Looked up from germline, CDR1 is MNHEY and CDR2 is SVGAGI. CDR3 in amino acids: CASSIRTGGGQPQHF. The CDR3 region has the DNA TGTGCCAGCAGTATCCGGACAGGGGGCGGTCAGCCCCAGCATTTT.

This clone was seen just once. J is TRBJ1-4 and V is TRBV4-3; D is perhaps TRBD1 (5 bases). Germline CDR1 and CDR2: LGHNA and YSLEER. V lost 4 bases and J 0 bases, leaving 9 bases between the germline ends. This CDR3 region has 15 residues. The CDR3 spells CASSLSGPTNEKLFF. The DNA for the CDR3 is TGCGCCAGCAGCCTTTCAGGGCCAACTAATGAAAAACTGTTTTTT.

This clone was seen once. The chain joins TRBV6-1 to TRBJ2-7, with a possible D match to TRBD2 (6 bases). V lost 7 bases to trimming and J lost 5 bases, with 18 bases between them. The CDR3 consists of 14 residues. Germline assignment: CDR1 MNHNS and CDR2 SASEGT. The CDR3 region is CASTLLGGGHEQYF. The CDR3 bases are TGTGCCAGCACCCTACTGGGGGGAGGTCACGAGCAGTACTTC.

CDR3 loop: CASSYRDTETLHF. The CDR3 nucleotides are TGTGCCAGCAGTTACCGGGACACCGAAACCCTCCACTTT. V usage is TRBV6-5 and J usage is TRBJ1-6, with D possibly TRBD1 on 6 matching bases. CDR1 and CDR2 (germline): MNHEY, SVGAGI. This CDR3 spans 13 amino acids. Trimming left V 2 bases short and J 14 bases short, with 13 bases between.

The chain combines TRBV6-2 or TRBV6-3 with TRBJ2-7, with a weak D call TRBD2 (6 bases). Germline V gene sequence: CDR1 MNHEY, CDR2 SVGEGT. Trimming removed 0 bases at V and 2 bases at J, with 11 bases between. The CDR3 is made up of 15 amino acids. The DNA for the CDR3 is TGTGCCAGCAGTTACTCGAGCGCGGGAACCTACGAGCAGTACTTC. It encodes CASSYSSAGTYEQYF.

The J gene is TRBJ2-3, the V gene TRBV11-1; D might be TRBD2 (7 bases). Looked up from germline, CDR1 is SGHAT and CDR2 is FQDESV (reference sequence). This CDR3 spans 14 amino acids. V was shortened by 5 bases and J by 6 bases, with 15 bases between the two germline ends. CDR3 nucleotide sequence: TGTGCCAGCAGCCCTGTGGGGGGGGCTGATACGCAGTATTTT. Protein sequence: CASSPVGGADTQYF.

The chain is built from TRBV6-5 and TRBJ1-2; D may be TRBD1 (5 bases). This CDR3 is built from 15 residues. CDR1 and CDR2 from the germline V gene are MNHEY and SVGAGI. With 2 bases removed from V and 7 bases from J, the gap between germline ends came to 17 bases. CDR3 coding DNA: TGTGCCAGCAGTTACGCAGGGCAGGGCTTGGTTGGCTACACCTTC. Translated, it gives CASSYAGQGLVGYTF.

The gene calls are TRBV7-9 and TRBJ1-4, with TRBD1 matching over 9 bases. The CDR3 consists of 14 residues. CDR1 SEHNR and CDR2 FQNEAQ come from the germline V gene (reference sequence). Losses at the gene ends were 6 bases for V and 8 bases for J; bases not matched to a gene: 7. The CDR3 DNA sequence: TGTGCCAGCAGTTCACAGGGGGCGGACGAAAAACTGTTTTTT. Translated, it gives CASSSQGADEKLFF.

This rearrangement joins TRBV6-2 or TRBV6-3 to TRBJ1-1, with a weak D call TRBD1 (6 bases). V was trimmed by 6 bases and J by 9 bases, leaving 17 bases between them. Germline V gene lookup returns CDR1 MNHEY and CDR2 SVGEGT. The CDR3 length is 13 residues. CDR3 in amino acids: CASSPPGGRKAFF. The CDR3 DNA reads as TGTGCCAGCAGCCCCCCGGGGGGCAGGAAAGCTTTCTTT.

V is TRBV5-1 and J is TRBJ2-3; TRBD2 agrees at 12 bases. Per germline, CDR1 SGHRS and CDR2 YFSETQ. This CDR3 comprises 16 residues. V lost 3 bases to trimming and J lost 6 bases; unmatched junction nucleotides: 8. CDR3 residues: CASSSLTSGRRDTQYF. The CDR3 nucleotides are TGCGCCAGCAGCTCCCTGACTAGCGGGAGAAGGGATACGCAGTATTTT.

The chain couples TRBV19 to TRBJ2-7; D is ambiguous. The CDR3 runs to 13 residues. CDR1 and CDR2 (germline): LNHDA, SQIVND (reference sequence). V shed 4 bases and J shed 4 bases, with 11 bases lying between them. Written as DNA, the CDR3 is TGTGCCAGTAGTACGTTAGACGGGTACGAGCAGTACTTC. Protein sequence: CASSTLDGYEQYF.

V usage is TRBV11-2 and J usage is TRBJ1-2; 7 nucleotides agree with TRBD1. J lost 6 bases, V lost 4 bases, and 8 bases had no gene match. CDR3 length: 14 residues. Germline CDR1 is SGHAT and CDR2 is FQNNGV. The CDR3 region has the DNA TGTGCCAGCAGCTGGTCGACAGGGTTAGATGGCTACACCTTC. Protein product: CASSWSTGLDGYTF. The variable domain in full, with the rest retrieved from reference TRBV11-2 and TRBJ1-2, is EAGVAQSPRYKIIEKRQSVAFWCNPISGHATLYWYQQILGQGPKLLIQFQNNGVVDDSQLPKDRFSAERLKGVDSTLKIQPAKLEDSAVYLCASSWSTGLDGYTFGSGTRLTVV.

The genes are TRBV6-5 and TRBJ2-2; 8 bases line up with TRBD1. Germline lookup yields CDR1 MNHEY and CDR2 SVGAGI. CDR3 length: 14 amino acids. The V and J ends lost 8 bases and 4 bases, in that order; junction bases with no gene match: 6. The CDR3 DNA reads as TGTGCCAGCCGGACAGGGTCAGGCACCGGGGAGCTGTTTTTT. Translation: CASRTGSGTGELFF.

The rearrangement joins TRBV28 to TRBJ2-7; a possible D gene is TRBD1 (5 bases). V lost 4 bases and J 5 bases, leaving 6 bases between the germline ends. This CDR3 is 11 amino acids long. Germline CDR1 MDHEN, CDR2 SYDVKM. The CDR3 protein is CASSSRDEQYF. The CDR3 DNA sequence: TGTGCCAGCAGTTCCAGGGACGAGCAGTACTTC. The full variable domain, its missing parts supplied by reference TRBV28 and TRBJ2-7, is DVKVTQSSRYLVKRTGEKVFLECVQDMDHENMFWYRQDPGLGLRLIYFSYDVKMKEKGDIPEGYSVSREKKERFSLILESASTNQTSMYLCASSSRDEQYFGPGTRLTVT.